This T cell receptor (beta chain) was observed in a study of T cell repertoires in cytomegalovirus infection. Study outcomes and limitations: It was HLA-C-restricted CMV-specific TCR beta clonotypes that dominated the response ex vivo.

The germline CDR1 and CDR2 sequences are SQVTM and ANQGSEA. The CDR3 runs to 14 residues. Trimming shortened V by 6 bases and J by 0 bases, and 15 bases separated the two germline ends. TCRdb passed the reads through MiXCR, listing each CDR3 protein once. The sample carries 90,000 to 120,000 distinct CDR3 sequences, around a quarter recorded once. In its sample, this clonotype was seen a few times. The antigen remains unidentified. The receptor comes from a human donor in good health (CMV status not recorded). Some clones in this sample may be carry-over from other donors' samples. This chain uses TRBV29-1 with TRBJ2-7, with D possibly being TRBD1 or TRBD2 (5 bases each). Sequenced sample: CD8+ T cells from PBMCs. CDR3 DNA: TGCAGCGTCTTTGACGGGACGGGCTCCTACGAGCAGTACTTC. Amino acids: CSVFDGTGSYEQYF.